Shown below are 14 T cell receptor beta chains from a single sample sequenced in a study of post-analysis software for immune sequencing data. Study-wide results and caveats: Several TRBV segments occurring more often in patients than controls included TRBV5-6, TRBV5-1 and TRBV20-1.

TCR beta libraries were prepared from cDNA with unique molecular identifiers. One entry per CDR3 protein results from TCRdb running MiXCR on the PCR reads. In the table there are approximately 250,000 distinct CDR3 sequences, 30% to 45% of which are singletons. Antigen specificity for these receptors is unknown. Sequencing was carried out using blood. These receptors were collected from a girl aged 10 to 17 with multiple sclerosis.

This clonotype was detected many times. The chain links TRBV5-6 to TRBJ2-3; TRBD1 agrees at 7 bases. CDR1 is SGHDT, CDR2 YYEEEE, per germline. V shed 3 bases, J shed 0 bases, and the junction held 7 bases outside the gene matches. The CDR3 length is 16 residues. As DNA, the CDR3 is TGTGCCAGCAGCTGGGCCGGACAGGCTAGCACAGATACGCAGTATTTT. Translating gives CASSWAGQASTDTQYF. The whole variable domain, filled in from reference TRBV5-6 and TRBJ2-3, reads DAGVTQSPTHLIKTRGQQVTLRCSPKSGHDTVSWYQQALGQGPQFIFQYYEEEERQRGNFPDRFSGHQFPNYSSELNVNALLLGDSALYLCASSWAGQASTDTQYFGPGTRLTVL.

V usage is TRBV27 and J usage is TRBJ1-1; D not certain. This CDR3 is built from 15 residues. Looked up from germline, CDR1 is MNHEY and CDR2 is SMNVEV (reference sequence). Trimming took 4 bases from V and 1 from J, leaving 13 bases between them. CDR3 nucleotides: TGTGCCAGCAGTTCCCTGAAACGGACGAACACTGAAGCTTTCTTT. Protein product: CASSSLKRTNTEAFF.

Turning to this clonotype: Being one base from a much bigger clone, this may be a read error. The CDR3 sequence: CASSQDWLAGGSYNGQFF. The CDR3 DNA reads TGTGCCAGCAGCCAAGATTGGCTAGCGGGGGGCTCCTACAATGGGCAGTTCTTC. V and J are TRBV3-1 and TRBJ2-1, with 11 positions matching TRBD2. The germline CDR1 and CDR2 sequences are LGHDT and YNNKEL (reference sequence). This CDR3 is 18 amino acids long.

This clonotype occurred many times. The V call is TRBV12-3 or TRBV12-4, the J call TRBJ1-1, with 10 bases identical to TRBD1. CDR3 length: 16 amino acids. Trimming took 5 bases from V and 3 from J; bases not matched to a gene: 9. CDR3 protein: CASSLRDRGGDTEAFF. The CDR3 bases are TGTGCCAGCAGTCTCCGGGACAGGGGCGGGGACACTGAAGCTTTCTTT.

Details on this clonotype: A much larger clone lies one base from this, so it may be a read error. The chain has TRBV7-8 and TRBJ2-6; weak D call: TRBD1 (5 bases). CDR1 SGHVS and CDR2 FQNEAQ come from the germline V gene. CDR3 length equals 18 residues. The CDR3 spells CASSLGYQGASGANVRTF. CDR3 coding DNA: TGTGCCAGCAGCCTGGGGTATCAGGGTGCCTCTGGGGCCAACGTCCGGACTTTC.

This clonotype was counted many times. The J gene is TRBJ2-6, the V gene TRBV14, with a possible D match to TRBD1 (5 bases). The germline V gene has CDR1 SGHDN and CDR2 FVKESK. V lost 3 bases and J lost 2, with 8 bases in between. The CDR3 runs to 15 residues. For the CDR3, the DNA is TGTGCCAGCAGCCACCAACAGGCTGGGGCCAACGTCCTGACTTTC. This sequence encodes CASSHQQAGANVLTF.

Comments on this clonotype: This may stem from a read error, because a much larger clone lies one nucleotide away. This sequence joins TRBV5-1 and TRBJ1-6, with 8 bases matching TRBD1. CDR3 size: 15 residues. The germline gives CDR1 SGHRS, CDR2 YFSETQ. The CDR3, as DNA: TGCGCCAGCAGATTTACGGACAGGGTTGATTCACCCCCCCACTTT. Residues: CASRFTDRVDSPPHF. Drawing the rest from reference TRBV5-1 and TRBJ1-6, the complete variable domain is KAGVTQTPRYLIKTRGQQVTLSCSPISGHRSVSWYQQTPGQGLQFLFEYFSETQRNKGNFPGRFSGRQFSNSRSEMNVSTLELGDSALYLCASRFTDRVDSPPHFGNGTRLTVT.

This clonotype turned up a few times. DNA for the CDR3: TGTGCCAGCAGTGCCGGACAGGGGATCGGGGAGCTGTTTTTT. It is translated as CASSAGQGIGELFF. The V gene is TRBV25-1, the J gene TRBJ2-2; 9 bases align to TRBD1. Trimming at V came to 4 bases and at J to 7 bases, leaving 4 bases not matched to a gene. Germline loops: CDR1 MGHDK, CDR2 SYGVNS. The CDR3 has 14 amino acids.

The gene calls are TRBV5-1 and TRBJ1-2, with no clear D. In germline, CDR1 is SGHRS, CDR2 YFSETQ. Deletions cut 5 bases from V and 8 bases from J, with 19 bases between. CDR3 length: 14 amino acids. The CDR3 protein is CASRNPVPAGGYTF. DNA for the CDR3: TGCGCCAGCAGAAATCCGGTGCCCGCGGGGGGCTACACCTTC.

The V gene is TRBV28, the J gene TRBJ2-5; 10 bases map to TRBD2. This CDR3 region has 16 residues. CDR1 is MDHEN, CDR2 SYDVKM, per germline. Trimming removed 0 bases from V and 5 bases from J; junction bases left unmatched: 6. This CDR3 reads CASSLWASGSPETQYF. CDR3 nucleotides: TGTGCCAGCAGTTTATGGGCTAGCGGGAGCCCTGAGACCCAGTACTTC. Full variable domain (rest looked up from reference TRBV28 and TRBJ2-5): DVKVTQSSRYLVKRTGEKVFLECVQDMDHENMFWYRQDPGLGLRLIYFSYDVKMKEKGDIPEGYSVSREKKERFSLILESASTNQTSMYLCASSLWASGSPETQYFGPGTRLLVL.

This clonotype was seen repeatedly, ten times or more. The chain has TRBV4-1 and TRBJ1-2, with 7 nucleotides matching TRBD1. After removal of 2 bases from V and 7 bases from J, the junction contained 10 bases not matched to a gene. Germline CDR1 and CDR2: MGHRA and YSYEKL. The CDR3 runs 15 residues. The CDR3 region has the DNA TGCGCCAGCAGCCAATCACAGGGGTTCGCCCCTGGCTACACCTTC. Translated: CASSQSQGFAPGYTF.

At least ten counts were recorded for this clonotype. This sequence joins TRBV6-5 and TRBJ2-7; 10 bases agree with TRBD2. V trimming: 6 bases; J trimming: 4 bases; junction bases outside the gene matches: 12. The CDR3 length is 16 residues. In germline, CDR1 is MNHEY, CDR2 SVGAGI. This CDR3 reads CASSPRLIAGGYEQYF. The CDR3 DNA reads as TGTGCCAGCAGCCCCCGCCTTATAGCGGGAGGTTACGAGCAGTACTTC.

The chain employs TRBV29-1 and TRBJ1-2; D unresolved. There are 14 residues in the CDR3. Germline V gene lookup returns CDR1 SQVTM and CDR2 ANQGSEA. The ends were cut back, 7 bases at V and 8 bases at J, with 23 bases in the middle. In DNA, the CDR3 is TGCAGCGCGGATTACGCCTCCTCTGAGGGAGGCTACACCTTC. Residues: CSADYASSEGGYTF.

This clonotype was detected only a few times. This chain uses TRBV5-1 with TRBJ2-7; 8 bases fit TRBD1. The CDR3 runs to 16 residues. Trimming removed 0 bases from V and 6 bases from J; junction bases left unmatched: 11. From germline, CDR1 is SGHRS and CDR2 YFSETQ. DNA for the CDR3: TGCGCCAGCAGCTTGGTGTTGGACAGGGACGGAAGCGAGCAGTACTTC. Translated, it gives CASSLVLDRDGSEQYF.